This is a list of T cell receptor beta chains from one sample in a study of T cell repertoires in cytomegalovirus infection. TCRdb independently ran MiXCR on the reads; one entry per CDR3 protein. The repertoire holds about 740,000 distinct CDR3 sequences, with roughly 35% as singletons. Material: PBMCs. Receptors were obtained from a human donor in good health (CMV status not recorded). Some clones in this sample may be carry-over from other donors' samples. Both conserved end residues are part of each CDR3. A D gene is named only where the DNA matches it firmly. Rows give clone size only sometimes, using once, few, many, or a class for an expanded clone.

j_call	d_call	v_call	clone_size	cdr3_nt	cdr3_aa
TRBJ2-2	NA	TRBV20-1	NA	TGCAGTGCTAGGAGGATGGGGGATGTCGGGGAGCTGTTTTTT	CSARRMGDVGELFF
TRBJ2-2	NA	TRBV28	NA	TGTGCCAGCAGTTTGGGCCCCTTCGGGGAGCTGTTTTTT	CASSLGPFGELFF
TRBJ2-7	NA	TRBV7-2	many	TGTGCCAGCAGCTTAGAAATAGAACACACCTACGAGCAGTACTTC	CASSLEIEHTYEQYF
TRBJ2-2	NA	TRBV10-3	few	TGTGCCATCAGTCCCGGTCAGTACACCGGGGAGCTGTTTTTT	CAISPGQYTGELFF
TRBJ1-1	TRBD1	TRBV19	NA	TGTGCCAGTATTATCACCCCGACAGGGGGGAACACTGAAGCTTTCTTT	CASIITPTGGNTEAFF
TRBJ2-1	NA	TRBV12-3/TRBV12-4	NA	TGTGCCAGCAGTTTAGATAATTGGACCCCCGCATACAATGAGCAGTTCTTC	CASSLDNWTPAYNEQFF
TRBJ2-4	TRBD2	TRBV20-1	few	TGCAGTGCCCAACTAGCGGGAGCGGCATCCAAAAACATTCAGTACTTC	CSAQLAGAASKNIQYF
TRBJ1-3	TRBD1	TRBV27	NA	TGTGCCAGCAGAAAACAGGGGGCGTCAGGAAACACCATATATTTT	CASRKQGASGNTIYF
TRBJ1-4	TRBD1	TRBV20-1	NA	TGCAGTGCTAGACTGGACAGGGGGCCCCGTGCAACTAATGAAAAACTGTTTTTT	CSARLDRGPRATNEKLFF
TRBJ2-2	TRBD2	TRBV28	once	TGTGCCAGCAGTTCTTGGACTAGCCGGTTGAACACCGGGGAGCTGTTTTTT	CASSSWTSRLNTGELFF
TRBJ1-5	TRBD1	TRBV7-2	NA	TGTGCCAGCATCTTATACCCCACAGGGGCAAGTCAGCCCCAGCATTTT	CASILYPTGASQPQHF
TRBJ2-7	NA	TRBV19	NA	TGTGCCAGTAGTACCCTATATACCCACGGACACTCCTACGAGCAGTACTTC	CASSTLYTHGHSYEQYF
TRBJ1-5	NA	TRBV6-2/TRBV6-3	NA	TGTGCCAGCAGTAAAGGACGGATTAATCAGCCCCAGCATTTT	CASSKGRINQPQHF
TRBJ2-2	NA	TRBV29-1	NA	TGCAGCGTTGCGGGGAATGCGAACACCGGGGAGCTGTTTTTT	CSVAGNANTGELFF
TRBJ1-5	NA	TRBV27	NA	TGTGCCAGCAGTTTTTGGGGGAGTAGCAATCAGCCCCAGCATTTT	CASSFWGSSNQPQHF
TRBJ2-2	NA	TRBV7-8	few	TGTGCCAGCAGCTCAATGATCGCCGGGGAGCTGTTTTTT	CASSSMIAGELFF
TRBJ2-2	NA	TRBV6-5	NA	TGTGCCAGCAGTTACGGCGCCGGGGAGCTGTTTTTT	CASSYGAGELFF
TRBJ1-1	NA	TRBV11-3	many	TGTGCCAGCAGCTTAGGGTACGGTGAAGCTTTCTTT	CASSLGYGEAFF
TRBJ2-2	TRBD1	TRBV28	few	TGTGCCAGCAGCACCGGGACAGGGGGCTCTGGGGAGCTGTTTTTT	CASSTGTGGSGELFF
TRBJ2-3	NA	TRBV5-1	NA	TGCGCCAGCAGTGCCCAAGGTTACACAGATACGCAGTATTTT	CASSAQGYTDTQYF
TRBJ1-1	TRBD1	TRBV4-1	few	TGCGCCAGCACACCGACAGGGTTGAACACTGAAGCTTTCTTT	CASTPTGLNTEAFF
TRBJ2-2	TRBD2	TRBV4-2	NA	TGTGCCAGCAGCCAAGAGGGCGGGGGGGGGCGGACCGGGGAGCTGTTTTTT	CASSQEGGGGRTGELFF
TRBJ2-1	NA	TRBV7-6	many	TGTGCCAGCAGCCTCGGGAAACAGGCTGACAATGAGCAGTTCTTC	CASSLGKQADNEQFF
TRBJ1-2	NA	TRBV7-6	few	TGTGCCAGCAGCTTAGGACAGCTTAATGGTGGCTACACCTTC	CASSLGQLNGGYTF
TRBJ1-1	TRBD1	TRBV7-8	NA	TGTGCCAGCAGCTCGACAGGGGTGCGCGGCACTGAAGCTTTCTTT	CASSSTGVRGTEAFF
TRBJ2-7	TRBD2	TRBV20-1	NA	TGCAGTGCTAGAGATTTTCTAGCGGGACGATCCTACGAGCAGTACTTC	CSARDFLAGRSYEQYF
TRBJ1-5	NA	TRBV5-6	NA	TGTGCCAGCAGCTTAAGGAAGGGGAATCTCGGCAATCCGCCCCAGCATTTT	CASSLRKGNLGNPPQHF
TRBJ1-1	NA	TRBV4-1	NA	TGCGCCAGCAGACCGAATAAGTCTCCGGCTGAAGATTTCTTT	CASRPNKSPAEDFF
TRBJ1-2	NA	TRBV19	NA	TGTGCCAGTAGTATAGTATCGGTGACGGGTGTCCCGCCGAGGATGATCTACTATGGCTACACCTTC	CASSIVSVTGVPPRMIYYGYTF
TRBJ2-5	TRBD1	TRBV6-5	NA	TGTGCCAGCAGTTACTGGGACCCCCGGACAGGTGGGACCCAGTACTTC	CASSYWDPRTGGTQYF
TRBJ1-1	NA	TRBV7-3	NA	TGTGCCAGCAGCTCAGGGATAAGGAAGACTGAAGCTTTCTTT	CASSSGIRKTEAFF
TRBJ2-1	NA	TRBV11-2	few	TGTGCCAGCAGCTCGGCGGCCAGCTCCTACAATGAGCAGTTCTTC	CASSSAASSYNEQFF
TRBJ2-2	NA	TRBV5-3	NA	TGTGCCATGGGGACGGCGCCCACCGGGGAGCTGTTTTTT	CAMGTAPTGELFF
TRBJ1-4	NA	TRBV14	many	TGTGCCAGCAGCCGAGGAACTAATGAAAAACTGTTTTTT	CASSRGTNEKLFF
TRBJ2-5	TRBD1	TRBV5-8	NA	TGCGCCAGCAGCAGGCAGGGACAGGGACAAGAGACCCAGTACTTC	CASSRQGQGQETQYF
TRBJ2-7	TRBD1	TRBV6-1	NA	TGTGCCAGCAGGTACGGGACAGGCCGTTTAATAGGCGAGCAGTACTTC	CASRYGTGRLIGEQYF
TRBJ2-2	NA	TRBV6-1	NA	TGTGCCAGCATCGCAGGGGTCTTCACCGGGGAGCTGTTTTTT	CASIAGVFTGELFF
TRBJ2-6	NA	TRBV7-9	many	TGTGCGACCGGGGCACGCTCTGGGGCCAACGTCCTGACTTTC	CATGARSGANVLTF
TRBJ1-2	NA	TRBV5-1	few	TGCGCCAGCAGCTCGGACGGGTCTGGGAGCTACACCTTC	CASSSDGSGSYTF
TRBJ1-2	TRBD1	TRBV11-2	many	TGTGCCAGCAGCTTGGACAGGGGGCGGAATGGCTACACCTTC	CASSLDRGRNGYTF
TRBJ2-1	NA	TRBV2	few	TGTGCCAGCAGTGAATCTCTAGCACGGGAGCAGTTCTTC	CASSESLAREQFF
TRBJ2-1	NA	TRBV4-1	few	TGCGCCAGCAGCCAAGATCCCCTAGAGGGAGAGCTCCACAATGAGCAGTTCTTC	CASSQDPLEGELHNEQFF
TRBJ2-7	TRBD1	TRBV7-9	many	TGTGCCAGCAGCTCACCCAACAGGGGGTATTACGAGCAGTACTTC	CASSSPNRGYYEQYF
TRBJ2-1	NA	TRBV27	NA	TGTGCCAGCAGTACCCGACAGAGGGAGTTCTTC	CASSTRQREFF
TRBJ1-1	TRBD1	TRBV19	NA	TGTGCCAGTAGTTCCTCAGCAGGGGGCCGGGGGAACACTGAAGCTTTCTTT	CASSSSAGGRGNTEAFF